Shown below are 13 T cell receptor beta chains from a single sample sequenced in a study of long-term antiretroviral therapy in people with HIV. Sequencing used immunoSEQ v3.0 at survey level. The table came from immunoSEQ multiplex PCR; TCRdb's copy has only in-frame clones and leaves some out. The table lists about 25,000 clones, 80% to 90% of them singletons, with 15% to 20% in the top ten. The input for sequencing was unsorted PBMCs, taken 1.2 years after starting antiretroviral therapy. These TCRs come from a man aged 45-60 years with HIV.

V and J are TRBV5-1 and TRBJ2-3, with D perhaps TRBD2 (7 bases). Germline-derived CDR1 and CDR2 are SGHRS and YFSETQ. CDR3 length: 14 amino acids. V was clipped by 2 bases and J by 6 bases, with 13 bases between them. The DNA of the CDR3 is TGCGCCAGCAGCTTCGGGGCGGGGGCTGATACGCAGTATTTT. It is translated as CASSFGAGADTQYF.

This clone was observed once. J is TRBJ1-1 and V is TRBV7-8; D is undetermined. CDR3 size: 13 residues. Germline V gene data show CDR1 as SGHVS and CDR2 as FQNEAQ. Trimming took off 5 bases at V and 1 base at J, with 8 bases between the two ends. The CDR3 here is CASSLTRNTEAFF. The CDR3 DNA follows: TGTGCCAGCAGCCTGACCCGGAACACTGAAGCTTTCTTT.

V and J are TRBV19 and TRBJ1-1; D is possibly TRBD1 (6 bases). The CDR3 is made up of 15 amino acids. Per the germline V gene, CDR1 is LNHDA and CDR2 is SQIVND (reference sequence). V was trimmed by 4 bases and J by 3 bases, leaving 15 bases between them. CDR3 protein: CASSTQQGRYTEAFF. The DNA of the CDR3 is TGTGCCAGTAGTACCCAACAGGGAAGGTACACTGAAGCTTTCTTT.

The chain employs TRBV27 and TRBJ1-1; tentative D call: TRBD1 (5 bases). Trimming shortened V by 5 bases and J by 1 base, and 8 bases separated the two germline ends. Germline values: CDR1 MNHEY, CDR2 SMNVEV (reference sequence). The CDR3 totals 13 residues. The CDR3 loop reads CASSLTGNTEAFF. CDR3 DNA: TGTGCCAGCAGTCTCACAGGGAACACTGAAGCTTTCTTT.

The chain combines TRBV30 with TRBJ1-4, with TRBD1 identical over 9 bases. The trim removed 3 bases at V and 1 base at J, leaving 9 bases unmatched. The CDR3 loop spans 17 amino acids. Germline CDR1 reads GTSNPN; CDR2 reads SVGIG (reference sequence). This CDR3 reads CAWRLAGQGRTNEKLFF. In DNA, the CDR3 is TGTGCCTGGAGACTAGCGGGACAGGGCAGAACTAATGAAAAACTGTTTTTT.

This clone was counted a single time. The chain recombines TRBV21-1 with TRBJ2-7. TRBV21-1 is designated a pseudogene. The CDR3 totals 15 residues. The CDR3 DNA reads as TGTGCCAGCAGCAAAGTTGGCACGGCTGCCTACGAGCAGTACTTC. Translated, it gives CASSKVGTAAYEQYF.

V and J are TRBV18 and TRBJ2-7; D is unclear. Germline V gene sequence: CDR1 KGHSH, CDR2 LQKENI. V lost 3 bases, J lost 4 bases, and 10 bases lay in between. The length of the CDR3 is 13 residues. CDR3 protein: CASSPSVSYEQYF. DNA for the CDR3: TGTGCCAGCTCACCTTCGGTTTCTTACGAGCAGTACTTC.

Concerning this clone itself: This specimen includes other DNA sequences encoding the same CDR3. The J gene is TRBJ2-3, the V gene TRBV7-3; a weak D match, TRBD1 (5 bases). Trimming stripped 3 bases from V and 3 bases from J, with 10 bases between. The length of the CDR3 is 14 residues. The V gene's germline CDR1 is SGHTA and CDR2 FQGTGA. The CDR3 bases are TGTGCCAGCAGCTTGGGGCAGGGAACAGATACGCAGTATTTT. It encodes CASSLGQGTDTQYF.

This clone has only one observation. The chain uses TRBV7-8 and TRBJ1-1, with D possibly being TRBD1 (6 bases). The germline V gene encodes CDR1 SGHVS and CDR2 FQNEAQ. V was clipped by 1 base and J by 4 bases, with 10 bases between them. The CDR3 is 14 amino acids. CDR3 DNA sequence: TGTGCCAGCAGCTTAGACAGGGTGACCACTGAAGCTTTCTTT. Translation: CASSLDRVTTEAFF.

The V call is TRBV29-1, the J call TRBJ2-3; TRBD2 matches at 8 bases. There are 20 residues in the CDR3. V was pared by 7 bases and J by 1 base, with 25 bases of the junction left unmatched. Germline V gene data show CDR1 as SQVTM and CDR2 as ANQGSEA. The CDR3 DNA reads TGCAGCGCCGTGACTGGCGGGGGGCTCCCAGGACTGACTCGCACAGATACGCAGTATTTT. The encoded protein is CSAVTGGGLPGLTRTDTQYF.

This sequence joins TRBV7-9 and TRBJ1-6, with a weak D call TRBD1 (5 bases). Germline lookup yields CDR1 SEHNR and CDR2 FQNEAQ (reference sequence). V was clipped by 6 bases and J by 9 bases, with 18 bases between them. This CDR3 has 15 amino acids. The CDR3 spells CASSYSRGLGSPLHF. The CDR3 DNA reads as TGTGCCAGCAGTTATTCCCGGGGACTAGGTTCACCCCTCCACTTT.

The count of this clone is one. The rearrangement links TRBV11-2 to TRBJ1-1, with a possible D match to TRBD1 (5 bases). Germline loops: CDR1 SGHAT, CDR2 FQNNGV. This CDR3 has 18 residues. V lost 0 bases and J lost 0, with 17 bases in between. This chain's CDR3 is CASSLDGDPYPMNTEAFF. The CDR3 nucleotides are TGTGCCAGCAGCTTAGATGGGGACCCTTACCCAATGAACACTGAAGCTTTCTTT.

The V call is TRBV6-5, the J call TRBJ1-1; D gene ambiguous. Germline CDR1 MNHEY, CDR2 SVGAGI. Trimming pared 5 bases from V and 2 bases from J, leaving 3 bases between. The CDR3 spans 11 residues. CDR3 residues: CASSDNTEAFF. The CDR3 DNA reads TGTGCCAGCAGTGACAACACTGAAGCTTTCTTT.